Listed below are T cell receptor beta chains from one sample, sequenced in a study of T cell responses to AZD1222 COVID-19 vaccine. Sequenced by immunoSEQ multiplex PCR; TCRdb stores in-frame clones only, minus some. The sample lists 95,000 to 150,000 clones; approximately 90% were seen once. Sample: peripheral blood, taken 28 days after the second AZD1222 dose. The receptors shown here come from an adult who received the AZD1222 COVID-19 vaccine. Both conserved end residues are part of each CDR3. D genes are given only for firm matches. Not all rows give a size; the values are once, few, many and, for expanded clones, a class.

TRBV18	few	TRBJ2-5	-	TGTGCCAGCTCACCACCGCAACAGAGTCAAGAGACCCAGTACTTC	CASSPPQQSQETQYF
TRBV7-9	-	TRBJ2-7	-	TGTGCCAGCAGCTTAGACCCCGGTCTAAGGGGCTCCTACGAGCAGTACTTC	CASSLDPGLRGSYEQYF
TRBV27	-	TRBJ1-1	TRBD1	TGTGCCAGCAGTTTTCCCTCGAGCCGGGACAGGGAGTGGATGAACACTGAAGCTTTCTTT	CASSFPSSRDREWMNTEAFF
TRBV5-1	-	TRBJ2-2	-	TGCGCCAGCAGCTTGGGCGGCAGAAACACCGGGGAGCTGTTTTTT	CASSLGGRNTGELFF
TRBV3-1/TRBV3-2	-	TRBJ2-1	TRBD2	TGTGCCAGCAGACTAGCGGGGGGGCCCGTTGGGCAGTTCTTC	CASRLAGGPVGQFF
TRBV7-2	once	TRBJ2-1	-	TGTGCCAGCAGCCGGACTACCTTCCCCAGCTCCTACAATGAGCAGTTCTTC	CASSRTTFPSSYNEQFF
TRBV28	-	TRBJ2-7	TRBD2	TGTGCCAGCAGTTTCTGGCGGGAGGGCCGAGACGAGCAGTACTTC	CASSFWREGRDEQYF
TRBV27	-	TRBJ1-4	TRBD1	TGTGCCAGCAGTTTAGACAGGGTTGAAAAACTGTTTTTT	CASSLDRVEKLFF
TRBV3-1/TRBV3-2	-	TRBJ2-3	-	TGTGCCAGCAGCCAAATAGGTTTGCGGGGCCTGGGAGATACGCAGTATTTT	CASSQIGLRGLGDTQYF
TRBV9	once	TRBJ2-7	-	TGTGCCAGCAGCGTAGGACAGTTAAGCTCCTACGAGCAGTACTTC	CASSVGQLSSYEQYF
TRBV5-1	-	TRBJ1-1	-	TGCGCCAGCAGCTTGGAAGCGAACACTGAAGCTTTCTTT	CASSLEANTEAFF
TRBV19	once	TRBJ1-2	-	TGTGCCAGTAGTATCGGGCAGAATAACGGTGGCTACACCTTC	CASSIGQNNGGYTF
TRBV6-6	-	TRBJ1-6	TRBD1	TGTGCCAGCAACGACAGGGTGGGACATTCACCCCTCCACTTT	CASNDRVGHSPLHF
TRBV9	-	TRBJ1-1	TRBD1	TGTGCCAGCAGCGAGGGGGGACAGGGGGCTTCCACTGAAGCTTTCTTT	CASSEGGQGASTEAFF
TRBV7-7	few	TRBJ2-1	-	TGTGCTAGCAGCCCCGGTCAGCCGAGCTCCTACAATGAGCAGTTCTTC	CASSPGQPSSYNEQFF
TRBV3-1/TRBV3-2	-	TRBJ2-7	-	TGTGCCAGCAGCCATCAGGGGATAAGATACGAGCAGTACTTC	CASSHQGIRYEQYF
TRBV19	few	TRBJ1-1	-	TGTGCCAGTAGTACTCCCCCGGGACACCGCCTTGAAGCTTTCTTT	CASSTPPGHRLEAFF
TRBV6-6	-	TRBJ1-5	TRBD1	TGTGCCAGCAGTTACACAGGGGGCAATCAGCCCCAGCATTTT	CASSYTGGNQPQHF
TRBV5-1	-	TRBJ2-3	TRBD2	TGCGCCAGCAGCGGTAAAGCGGGGGGGCCCACCGATACGCAGTATTTT	CASSGKAGGPTDTQYF
TRBV7-8	-	TRBJ2-3	-	TGTGCCAGCAGCCTCCCAGATACGCAGTATTTT	CASSLPDTQYF
TRBV24-1	-	TRBJ2-3	-	TGTGCCACCAGTGACCCCGGGACTAGCACAGATACGCAGTATTTT	CATSDPGTSTDTQYF
TRBV6-1	-	TRBJ1-3	TRBD1	TGTGCCAGCAGTGAGGGACAGGGGGCGAACACCATATATTTT	CASSEGQGANTIYF
TRBV6-6	-	TRBJ1-1	-	TGTGCCAGCAGTCAAAAGCCGGGACTGGGTGAAGCTTTCTTT	CASSQKPGLGEAFF
TRBV6-6	-	TRBJ2-1	TRBD2	TGTGCCAGCAGTTACAGCCTAGCGGGGGGGACTGAGCAGTTCTTC	CASSYSLAGGTEQFF
TRBV15	-	TRBJ2-6	TRBD1	TGTGCCACCAAACAGGGGTACCTGAACTCTGGGGCCAACGTCCTGACTTTC	CATKQGYLNSGANVLTF
TRBV28	-	TRBJ1-2	-	TGTGCCAGCAGTTTAGGGCCGGTCGAGGGGGGAGGCTACACCTTC	CASSLGPVEGGGYTF
TRBV10-3	-	TRBJ1-5	TRBD1	TGTGCCATCAGTGTGGGACAGGGGGACAGTCTAGGCAATCAGCCCCAGCATTTT	CAISVGQGDSLGNQPQHF
TRBV6-6	-	TRBJ2-7	-	TGTGCCAGCACATTGAGAAGTCGGCCCGGCGGTTACGAGCAGTACTTC	CASTLRSRPGGYEQYF
TRBV3-1/TRBV3-2	-	TRBJ2-7	-	TGTGCCAGCAGCCAAGACCAAACAGGGAGCTACGAGCAGTACTTC	CASSQDQTGSYEQYF
TRBV7-2	-	TRBJ1-2	-	TGTGCCAGCAGCTTAGATCCGGGTTTTAGCTATGGCTACACCTTC	CASSLDPGFSYGYTF
TRBV14	-	TRBJ2-7	TRBD1	TGTGCCAGCAGCCCCAGTGATCCGGGACAGGGAAACATCTACGAGCAGTACTTC	CASSPSDPGQGNIYEQYF
TRBV7-2	-	TRBJ2-3	-	TGTGCCAGCAGCTCCCCAGGGGTCCTCACAGATACGCAGTATTTT	CASSSPGVLTDTQYF
TRBV11-3	few	TRBJ1-1	TRBD1	TGTGCCAGCAGCGTGGACAGGGACACTGAAGCTTTCTTT	CASSVDRDTEAFF
TRBV5-1	-	TRBJ1-5	TRBD1	TGCGCCAGCAGCGAGACAGGGGGTGGCAATCAGCCCCAGCATTTT	CASSETGGGNQPQHF
TRBV7-6	-	TRBJ1-5	-	TGTGCCAGCAGCCTGAACAGGGATCAGCCCCAGCATTTT	CASSLNRDQPQHF
TRBV19	-	TRBJ1-1	-	TGTGCCAGTAGTAGCGGGGGATACTTACCTTCCGACACTGAAGCTTTCTTT	CASSSGGYLPSDTEAFF
TRBV6-5	-	TRBJ1-1	-	TGTGCCAGCACCACGGGACTTGAAGCTTTCTTT	CASTTGLEAFF
TRBV10-1	-	TRBJ1-1	-	TGCGCCAGCAGTTTTGGTAGGGTTGGGAACACTGAAGCTTTCTTT	CASSFGRVGNTEAFF
TRBV24-1	-	TRBJ2-2	-	TGTGCCACCAGTGATTCGGCGGGCTCGGGACGAGCGAGGATCGGGGAGCTGTTTTTT	CATSDSAGSGRARIGELFF
TRBV7-9	few	TRBJ2-1	TRBD2	TGTGCCAGCAGCGACCCAACGACTAGCGGGAGGGACAATGAGCAGTTCTTC	CASSDPTTSGRDNEQFF
TRBV15	-	TRBJ2-1	-	TGTGCCACCAGCAGAGATTTTGGGCAGCAGTTCTTC	CATSRDFGQQFF
TRBV7-9	once	TRBJ2-7	TRBD2	TGTGCCAGCCATCCCGTAGCGGGGAGCGGAACCTACGAGCAGTACTTC	CASHPVAGSGTYEQYF
TRBV4-1	-	TRBJ1-4	-	TGCGCCAGCAGCCAGTATTCAGCAACTAATGAAAAACTGTTTTTT	CASSQYSATNEKLFF
TRBV2	-	TRBJ2-2	TRBD1	TGTGCCAGCAGGCGACAGGGACGGAACACCGGGGAGCTGTTTTTT	CASRRQGRNTGELFF
TRBV4-2	once	TRBJ1-5	TRBD1	TGTGCCAGCAGCCATACCGGGACAGGAGAGGAGCCCCAGCATTTT	CASSHTGTGEEPQHF
TRBV6-5	-	TRBJ2-3	-	TGTGCCAGCATCCCACTTGGGGTCAGAGATACGCAGTATTTT	CASIPLGVRDTQYF
TRBV5-1	-	TRBJ1-5	TRBD1	TGCGCCAGCAGCCCGGGGGGAACAGGGGTTAGCAATCAGCCCCAGCATTTT	CASSPGGTGVSNQPQHF
TRBV28	once	TRBJ2-7	-	TGTGCCAGCAGCGCTATACGGGGGAGGTTCTACGAGCAGTACTTC	CASSAIRGRFYEQYF
TRBV29-1	-	TRBJ1-1	TRBD1	TGCAGCGTTCGACAGGGCACTGAAGCTTTCTTT	CSVRQGTEAFF
TRBV7-9	-	TRBJ1-1	-	TGTGCCAGCAGCCTACACACCGCCCCGCACACTGAAGCTTTCTTT	CASSLHTAPHTEAFF
TRBV7-2	-	TRBJ2-7	-	TGTGCCAGCAGCTCAGCCTACGAGCAGTACTTC	CASSSAYEQYF
TRBV3-1/TRBV3-2	-	TRBJ2-7	-	TGTGCCAGCAGCCATGCCGGGACGGAGTACGAGCAGTACTTC	CASSHAGTEYEQYF
TRBV19	-	TRBJ2-2	-	TGTGCCAGTAGGAACCAGGGTAGCCCGCCGGGTTGGAGAGACACCGGGGAGCTGTTTTTT	CASRNQGSPPGWRDTGELFF
TRBV28	-	TRBJ2-7	-	TGTGCCAGCAGTTTAGAGGGTATCTACGAGCAGTACTTC	CASSLEGIYEQYF
TRBV29-1	-	TRBJ1-4	-	TGCAGCGTTCAGCGGGGTTCGGTTGAAAAACTGTTTTTT	CSVQRGSVEKLFF
TRBV7-9	-	TRBJ2-3	-	TGTGCCAGCAGCTTAGACGAGGCAGATACGCAGTATTTT	CASSLDEADTQYF
TRBV19	-	TRBJ2-2	-	TGTGCCAGTAGTATAATCAGGAACACCGGGGAGCTGTTTTTT	CASSIIRNTGELFF
TRBV7-2	-	TRBJ1-5	-	TGTGCCAGCAGCTCAGGGGAGTATAGCAATCAGCCCCAGCATTTT	CASSSGEYSNQPQHF
TRBV18	-	TRBJ1-6	TRBD1	TGTGCCAGCTCACGGGACAGGGAATCACCCCTCCACTTT	CASSRDRESPLHF